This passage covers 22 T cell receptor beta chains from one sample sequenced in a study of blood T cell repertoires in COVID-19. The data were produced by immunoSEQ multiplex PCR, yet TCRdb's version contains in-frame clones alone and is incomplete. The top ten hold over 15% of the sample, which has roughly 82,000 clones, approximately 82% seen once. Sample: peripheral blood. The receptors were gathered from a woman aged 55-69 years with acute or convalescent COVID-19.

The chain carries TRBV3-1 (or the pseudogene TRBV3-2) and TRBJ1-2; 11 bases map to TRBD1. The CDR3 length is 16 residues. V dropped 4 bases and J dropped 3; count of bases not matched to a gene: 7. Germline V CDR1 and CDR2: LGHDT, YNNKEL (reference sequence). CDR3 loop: CASSRTGTGGHYGYTF. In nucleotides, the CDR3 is TGTGCCAGCAGCCGCACTGGGACAGGGGGGCACTATGGCTACACCTTC.

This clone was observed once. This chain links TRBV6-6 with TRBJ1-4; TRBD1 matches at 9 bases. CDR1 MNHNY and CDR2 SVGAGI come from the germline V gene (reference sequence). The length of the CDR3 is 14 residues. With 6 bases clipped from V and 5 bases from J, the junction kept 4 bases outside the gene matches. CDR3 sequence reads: CASRSDRGNEKLFF. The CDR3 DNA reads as TGTGCCAGCAGGAGCGACAGGGGGAATGAAAAACTGTTTTTT.

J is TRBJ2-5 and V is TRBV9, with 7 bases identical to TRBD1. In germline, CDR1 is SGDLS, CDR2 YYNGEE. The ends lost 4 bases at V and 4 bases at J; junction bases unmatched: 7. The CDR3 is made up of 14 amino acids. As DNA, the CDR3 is TGTGCCAGCAGCTCTAGGGGGCGAGGAGAGACCCAGTACTTC. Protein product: CASSSRGRGETQYF. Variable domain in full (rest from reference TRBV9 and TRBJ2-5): DSGVTQTPKHLITATGQRVTLRCSPRSGDLSVYWYQQSLDQGLQFLIQYYNGEERAKGNILERFSAQQFPDLHSELNLSSLELGDSALYFCASSSRGRGETQYFGPGTRLLVL.

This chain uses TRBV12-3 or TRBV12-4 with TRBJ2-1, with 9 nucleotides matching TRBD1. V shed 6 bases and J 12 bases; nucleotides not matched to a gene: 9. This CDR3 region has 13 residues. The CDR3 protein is CASRGTGRDRQFF. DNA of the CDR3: TGTGCCAGCAGGGGGACAGGGCGAGATAGGCAGTTCTTC.

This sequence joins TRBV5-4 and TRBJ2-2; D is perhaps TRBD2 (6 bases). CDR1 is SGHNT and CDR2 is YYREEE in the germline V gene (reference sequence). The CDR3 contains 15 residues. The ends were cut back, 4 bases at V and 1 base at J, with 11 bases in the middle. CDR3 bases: TGTGCCAGCAGCCAGGGACTTCTGAACACCGGGGAGCTGTTTTTT. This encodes CASSQGLLNTGELFF. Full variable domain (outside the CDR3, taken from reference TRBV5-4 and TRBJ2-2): ETGVTQSPTHLIKTRGQQVTLRCSSQSGHNTVSWYQQALGQGPQFIFQYYREEENGRGNFPPRFSGLQFPNYSSELNVNALELDDSALYLCASSQGLLNTGELFFGEGSRLTVL.

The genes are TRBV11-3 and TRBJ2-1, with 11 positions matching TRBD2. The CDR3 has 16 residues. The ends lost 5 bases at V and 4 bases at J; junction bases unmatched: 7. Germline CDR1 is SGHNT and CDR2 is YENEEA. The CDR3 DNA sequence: TGTGCCAGCAGCATCGTAGCGGGAGGGCCTTACAATGAGCAGTTCTTC. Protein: CASSIVAGGPYNEQFF.

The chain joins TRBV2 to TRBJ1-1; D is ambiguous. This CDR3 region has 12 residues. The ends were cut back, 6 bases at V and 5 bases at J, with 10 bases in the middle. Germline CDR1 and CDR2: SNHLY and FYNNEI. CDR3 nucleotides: TGTGCCAGCAGATTGGGCTCGACTGAAGCTTTCTTT. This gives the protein CASRLGSTEAFF. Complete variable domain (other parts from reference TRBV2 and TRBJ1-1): EPEVTQTPSHQVTQMGQEVILRCVPISNHLYFYWYRQILGQKVEFLVSFYNNEISEKSEIFDDQFSVERPDGSNFTLKIRSTKLEDSAMYFCASRLGSTEAFFGQGTRLTVV.

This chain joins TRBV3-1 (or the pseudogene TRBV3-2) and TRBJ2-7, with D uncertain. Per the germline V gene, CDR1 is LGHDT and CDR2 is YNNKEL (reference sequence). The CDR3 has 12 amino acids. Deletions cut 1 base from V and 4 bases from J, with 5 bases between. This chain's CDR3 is CASSQAGYEQYF. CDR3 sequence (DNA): TGTGCCAGCAGCCAAGCCGGGTACGAGCAGTACTTC.

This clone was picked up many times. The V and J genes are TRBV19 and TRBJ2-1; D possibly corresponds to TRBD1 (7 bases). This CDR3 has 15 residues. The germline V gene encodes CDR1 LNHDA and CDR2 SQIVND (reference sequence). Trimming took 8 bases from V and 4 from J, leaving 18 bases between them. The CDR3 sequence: CASRTRGTDYNEQFF. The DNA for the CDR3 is TGTGCCAGTCGTACCCGCGGGACAGATTACAATGAGCAGTTCTTC.

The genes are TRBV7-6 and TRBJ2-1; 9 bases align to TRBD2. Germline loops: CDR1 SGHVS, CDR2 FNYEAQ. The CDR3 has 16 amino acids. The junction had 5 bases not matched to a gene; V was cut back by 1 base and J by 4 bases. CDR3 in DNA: TGTGCCAGCAGCTTAGGGGCTAGCGGGGATTACAATGAGCAGTTCTTC. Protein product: CASSLGASGDYNEQFF.

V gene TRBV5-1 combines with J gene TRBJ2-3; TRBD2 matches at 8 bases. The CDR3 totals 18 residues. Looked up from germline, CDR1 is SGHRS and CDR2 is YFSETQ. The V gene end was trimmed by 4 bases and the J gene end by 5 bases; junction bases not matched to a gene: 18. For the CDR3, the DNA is TGCGCCAGCAGCCCTCCGGGGGGGCTAGCGGGTCAATTAGATACGCAGTATTTT. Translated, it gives CASSPPGGLAGQLDTQYF.

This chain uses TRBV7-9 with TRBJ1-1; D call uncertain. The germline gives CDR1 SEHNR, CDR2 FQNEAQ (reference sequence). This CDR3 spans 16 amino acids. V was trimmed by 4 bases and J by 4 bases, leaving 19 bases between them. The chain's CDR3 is CASSSFGLGLGTEAFF. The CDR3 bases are TGTGCCAGCAGCTCCTTTGGACTAGGACTGGGCACTGAAGCTTTCTTT. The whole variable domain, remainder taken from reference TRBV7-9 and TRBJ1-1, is DTGVSQNPRHKITKRGQNVTFRCDPISEHNRLYWYRQTLGQGPEFLTYFQNEAQLEKSRLLSDRFSAERPKGSFSTLEIQRTEQGDSAMYLCASSSFGLGLGTEAFFGQGTRLTVV.

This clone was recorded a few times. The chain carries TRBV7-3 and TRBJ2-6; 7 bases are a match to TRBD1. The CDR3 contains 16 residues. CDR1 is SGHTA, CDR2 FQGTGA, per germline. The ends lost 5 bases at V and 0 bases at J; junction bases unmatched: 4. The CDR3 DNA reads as TGTGCCAGCAGCCGGGACAGAAGCTCTGGGGCCAACGTCCTGACTTTC. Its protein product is CASSRDRSSGANVLTF. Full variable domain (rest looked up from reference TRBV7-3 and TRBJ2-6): GAGVSQTPSNKVTEKGKYVELRCDPISGHTALYWYRQSLGQGPEFLIYFQGTGAADDSGLPNDRFFAVRPEGSVSTLKIQRTERGDSAVYLCASSRDRSSGANVLTFGAGSRLTVL.

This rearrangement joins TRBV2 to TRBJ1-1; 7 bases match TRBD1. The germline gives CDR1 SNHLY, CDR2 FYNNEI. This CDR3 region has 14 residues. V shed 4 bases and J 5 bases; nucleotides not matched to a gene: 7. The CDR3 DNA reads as TGTGCCAGCAGTGGACAGGGAATCCGGACTGAAGCTTTCTTT. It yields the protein CASSGQGIRTEAFF.

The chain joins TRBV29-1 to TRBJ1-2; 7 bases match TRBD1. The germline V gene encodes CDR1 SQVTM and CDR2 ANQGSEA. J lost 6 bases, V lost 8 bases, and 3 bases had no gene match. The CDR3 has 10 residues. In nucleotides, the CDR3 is TGCAGCATCGGGACAGATGGCTACACCTTC. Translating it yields CSIGTDGYTF.

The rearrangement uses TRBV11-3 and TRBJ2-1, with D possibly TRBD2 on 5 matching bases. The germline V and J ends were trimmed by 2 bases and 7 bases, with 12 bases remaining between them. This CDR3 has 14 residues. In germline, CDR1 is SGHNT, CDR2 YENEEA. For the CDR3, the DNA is TGTGCCAGCAGCTTACAGCTAGCTAGTAATGAGCAGTTCTTC. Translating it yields CASSLQLASNEQFF.

The CDR3 is CASSEPGQARGYTF. DNA for the CDR3: TGTGCCAGCAGTGAACCGGGACAGGCGAGGGGCTACACCTTC. V is TRBV25-1 and J is TRBJ1-2; TRBD1 aligns across 8 bases. The J segment lost 8 bases and the V segment lost 2 bases, leaving 7 bases of the junction unmatched. The CDR3 sequence is 14 residues long. Germline values: CDR1 MGHDK, CDR2 SYGVNS.

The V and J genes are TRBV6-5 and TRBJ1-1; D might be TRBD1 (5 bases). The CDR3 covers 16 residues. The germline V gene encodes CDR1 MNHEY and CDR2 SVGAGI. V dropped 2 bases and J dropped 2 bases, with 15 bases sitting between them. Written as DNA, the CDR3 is TGTGCCAGCAGTTACGCCCTCGGGGGATTAAACACTGAAGCTTTCTTT. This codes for CASSYALGGLNTEAFF.

CDR3 DNA sequence: TGTGCCAGCAGTGGAGCTGCTTACAATGAGCAGTTCTTC. Its protein product is CASSGAAYNEQFF. V and J are TRBV28 and TRBJ2-1; no definite D call. The V end was cut by 5 bases, the J end by 4 bases, with 9 bases between. The CDR3 contains 13 residues. Germline lookup yields CDR1 MDHEN and CDR2 SYDVKM.

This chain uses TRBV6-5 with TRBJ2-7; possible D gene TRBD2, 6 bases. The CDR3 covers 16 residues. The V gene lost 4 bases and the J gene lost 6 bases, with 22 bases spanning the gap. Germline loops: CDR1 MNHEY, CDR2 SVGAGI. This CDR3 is CASSFRRALEGGEQYF. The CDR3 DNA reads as TGTGCCAGCAGTTTCCGCCGGGCGCTCGAGGGAGGCGAGCAGTACTTC.

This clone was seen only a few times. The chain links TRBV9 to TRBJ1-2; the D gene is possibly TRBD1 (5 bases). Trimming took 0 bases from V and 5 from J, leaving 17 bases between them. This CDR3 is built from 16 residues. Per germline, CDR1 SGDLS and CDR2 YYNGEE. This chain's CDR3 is CASSVAKIQGPYGYTF. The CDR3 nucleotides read TGTGCCAGCAGCGTAGCTAAGATCCAGGGCCCGTATGGCTACACCTTC. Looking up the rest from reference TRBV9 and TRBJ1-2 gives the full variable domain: DSGVTQTPKHLITATGQRVTLRCSPRSGDLSVYWYQQSLDQGLQFLIQYYNGEERAKGNILERFSAQQFPDLHSELNLSSLELGDSALYFCASSVAKIQGPYGYTFGSGTRLTVV.

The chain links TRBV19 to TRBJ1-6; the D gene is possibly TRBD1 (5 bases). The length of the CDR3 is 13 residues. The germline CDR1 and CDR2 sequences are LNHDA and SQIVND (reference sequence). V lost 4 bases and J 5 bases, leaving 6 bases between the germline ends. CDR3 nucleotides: TGTGCCAGTAGTACGGGGGATAATTCACCCCTCCACTTT. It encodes CASSTGDNSPLHF.